This T cell receptor (beta chain) emerged from a study of T cell clonotyping in hematopoietic cell transplantation (dated by TCRdb to the early 2020s). For the wider study: In the study, approximately 140 blood samples were gathered from approximately 35 consecutive transplant recipients and their related donors. Patients were recruited between 2015 and January 2017 and followed until late 2020 or death. The investigation overall reported the following: Just a small fraction of recipient repertoires overlapped with donor repertoires, and more than 97% appeared de novo at the given depth. After transplant, TCR diversity in recipients dropped, and pathologically expanded clonotypes increased progressively from day 30 to day 180. Donor and pretransplant recipient Inverse Simpson Index values predicted broader posttransplant TCR repertoire diversity. The sample size was limited, and because cells were not sorted, the contributions of CD4 and CD8 repertoires could not be separated.

Blood samples for TCR beta sequencing were provided by related transplant donors. Nuclei Lysis Solution was used to extract genomic DNA from fresh or cryopreserved unfractionated peripheral blood mononuclear cells. The immunoSEQ assay, a bias-controlled multiplex PCR using V- and J-specific primers, was used to amplify TCR beta CDR3 regions from genomic DNA. A proprietary barcode and Illumina adapter sequences were added to the CDR3 amplicons in a second PCR step. CDR3 libraries were sequenced on an Illumina MiSeq instrument. The authors processed their data as follows. immunoSEQ Analyzer 3.0 was used for export and quality control, with R Bioconductor and Immunarch used for downstream analyses. Only productive rearrangements within the normalized downsampled data set were used in the calculation of repertoire metrics. Pathologically expanded clonotypes were defined as those larger than 5 templates in the normalized cohort. The Inverse Simpson Index served as the measure of repertoire diversity. The non-normalized data set was used for CMV-specificity analyses so that all clonotypes could be captured. Here the immuneACCESS table is served through TCRdb, limited to in-frame sequences with V and J called. Missing clones are a known gap in these copies; in checked studies unresolved V genes cover under half, and the rest lacks a known reason. V, J and clone size are taken as reported in that table, and D and trimming were inferred from the DNA itself. The sample records under 5,000 clones, less than 95% of which are singletons. Of the sample, over 4.5% is held by the ten largest clones.

This clone was detected once. Its binding antigen is unknown. No clone much larger than this one lies a single base away; base qualities are absent. According to the germline V gene, CDR1 reads MNHNS and CDR2 reads SASEGT. V loses 7 bases of germline sequence and J loses 5 bases, and the interval between the two ends is 14 bases. Including the terminal cysteine and phenylalanine, the CDR3 comprises 13 residues. CDR3 DNA only is kept here, 39 bases in frame from base 1. The chain couples TRBV6-1 to TRBJ2-5, with an unclear D gene assignment. The source is a middle-aged man in good health. Some clones in this sample may be carry-over from other donors' samples. Sequenced: peripheral blood mononuclear cells. In nucleotides, the sequence is TGTGCCAGCAAGAGAGTCCTGCGGGAGACCCAGTACTTC. This translates into CASKRVLRETQYF.